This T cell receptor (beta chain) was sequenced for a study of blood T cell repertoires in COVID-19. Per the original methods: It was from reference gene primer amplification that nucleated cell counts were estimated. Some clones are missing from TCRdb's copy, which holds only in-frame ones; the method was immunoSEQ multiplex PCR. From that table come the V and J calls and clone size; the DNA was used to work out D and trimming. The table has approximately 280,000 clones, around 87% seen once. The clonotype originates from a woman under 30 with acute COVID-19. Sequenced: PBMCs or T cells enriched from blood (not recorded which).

The CDR3 bases are TGTGCCACCAGCAGCCGGACAGGGTCGAGTGAGACCCAGTACTTC. Translation gives CATSSRTGSSETQYF. V and J are TRBV15 and TRBJ2-5; TRBD1 matches at 8 bases. Germline CDR1 reads LNHNV; CDR2 reads YYDKDF (reference sequence). V gave up 3 bases and J gave up 5 bases; unmatched junction bases: 8. This CDR3 is 15 amino acids long.